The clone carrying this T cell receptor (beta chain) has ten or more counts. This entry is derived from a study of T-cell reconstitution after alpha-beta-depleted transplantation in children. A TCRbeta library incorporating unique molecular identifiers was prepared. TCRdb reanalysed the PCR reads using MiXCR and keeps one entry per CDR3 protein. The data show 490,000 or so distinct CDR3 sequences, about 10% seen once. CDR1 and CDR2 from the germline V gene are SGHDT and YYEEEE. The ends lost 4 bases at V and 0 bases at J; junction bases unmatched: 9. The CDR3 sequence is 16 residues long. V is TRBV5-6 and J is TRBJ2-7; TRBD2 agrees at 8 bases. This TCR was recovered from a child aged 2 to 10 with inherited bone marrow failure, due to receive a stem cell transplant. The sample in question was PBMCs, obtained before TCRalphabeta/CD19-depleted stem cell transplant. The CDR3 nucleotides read TGTGCCAGCAGCGCGAGACTAGCGCATAGCTCCTACGAGCAGTACTTC. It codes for CASSARLAHSSYEQYF.